Listed here are 4 T cell receptor beta chains from one sample, sequenced in a study of CD8 T cells in ankylosing spondylitis. Overall study findings and caveats: A motif in TCR beta, a set of under ten highly homologous variants, appeared characteristic of ankylosing spondylitis blood.

What these receptors recognize is not known. One entry per CDR3 protein results from TCRdb running MiXCR on the 5' RACE reads. The sample records 390,000 or so distinct CDR3 sequences, about a fifth being singletons. Input material: blood, either unsorted or a sorted T cell fraction (not recorded which). The source of these receptors is a male donor with ankylosing spondylitis.

The CDR3 loop reads CASSENDGEKLFF. The CDR3 region has the DNA TGTGCCAGCAGTGAAAACGATGGTGAAAAACTGTTTTTT. This rearrangement joins TRBV6-4 to TRBJ1-4; no clear D. V was cut by 3 bases and J by 7 bases, with 9 bases left in between. This CDR3 has 13 residues. Germline-derived CDR1 and CDR2 are MRHNA and SNTAGT.

This rearrangement joins TRBV12-3 or TRBV12-4 to TRBJ2-2; the D gene could be TRBD1 or TRBD2 (5 bases each). There are 15 residues in the CDR3. Trimming removed 6 bases from V and 5 bases from J, with 16 bases in between. CDR3 sequence (DNA): TGTGCCAGCAGCCCCGGGAAGGGGCTTACCGGGGAGCTGTTTTTT. It codes for CASSPGKGLTGELFF.

V usage is TRBV5-1 and J usage is TRBJ1-2; no clear D. V was pared by 4 bases and J by 3 bases, with 10 bases between. Per germline, CDR1 SGHRS and CDR2 YFSETQ. The length of the CDR3 is 13 residues. This CDR3 reads CASSPDGDYGYTF. CDR3 bases: TGCGCCAGCAGCCCCGACGGGGACTATGGCTACACCTTC.

This clonotype appeared a few times. The chain employs TRBV28 and TRBJ2-1; no clear D gene. There are 12 residues in the CDR3. The germline V gene encodes CDR1 MDHEN and CDR2 SYDVKM. Trimming cost V 6 bases and J 12 bases, with 15 bases left between them. CDR3 sequence (DNA): TGTGCCAGCAGCATGGACCAGAGGCTGCAGTTCTTC. Protein: CASSMDQRLQFF.